What follows describes a single T cell receptor (beta chain). This sample is drawn from a study of T cells in Graves' hyperthyroidism and ophthalmopathy. There were TCR beta CDR3 regions amplified from RNA transcripts. First-round RT-PCR targeting the TCR CDR3 was performed with the HTBI primer set. One entry per CDR3 protein, called by TCRdb with MiXCR from the multiplex PCR reads. Of 350,000 to 450,000 distinct CDR3 sequences listed, about 18% were seen once; the top ten hold around 35%. The sequenced sample was blood. This clonotype was sampled from a young woman with Graves' hyperthyroidism that later progressed to Graves' ophthalmopathy.

The CDR3 loop reads CATSRSEDSNTGELFF. The CDR3 nucleotides read TGTGCCACCAGCAGATCTGAGGACAGTAACACCGGGGAGCTGTTTTTT. This chain joins TRBV15 and TRBJ2-2; D may be TRBD1 (6 bases). Trimming took off 2 bases at V and 2 bases at J, with 12 bases between the two ends. Germline V lookup: CDR1 LNHNV, CDR2 YYDKDF (reference sequence). The CDR3 has 16 residues.